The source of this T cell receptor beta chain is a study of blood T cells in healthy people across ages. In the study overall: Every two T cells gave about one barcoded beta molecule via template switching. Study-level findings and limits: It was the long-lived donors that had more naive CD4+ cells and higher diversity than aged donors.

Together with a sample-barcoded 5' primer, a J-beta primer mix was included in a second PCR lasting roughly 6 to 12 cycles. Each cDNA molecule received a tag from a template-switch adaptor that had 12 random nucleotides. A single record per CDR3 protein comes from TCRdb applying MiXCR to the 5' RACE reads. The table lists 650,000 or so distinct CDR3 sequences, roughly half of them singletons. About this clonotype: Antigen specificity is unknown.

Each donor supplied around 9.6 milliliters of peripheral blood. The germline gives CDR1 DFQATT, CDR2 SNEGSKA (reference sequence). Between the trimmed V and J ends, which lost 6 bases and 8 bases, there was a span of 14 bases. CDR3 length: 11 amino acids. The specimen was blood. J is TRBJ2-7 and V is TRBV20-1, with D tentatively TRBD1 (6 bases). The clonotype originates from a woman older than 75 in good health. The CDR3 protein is CSAPGRGKQYF. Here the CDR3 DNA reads TGCAGTGCCCCCGGCAGGGGCAAGCAGTACTTC.